Reported below is one T cell receptor beta chain. The CDR3 is 14 amino acids. Germline V gene data show CDR1 as WNHNN and CDR2 as SYGVQD (reference sequence). V was pared by 4 bases and J by 2 bases, with 3 bases of the junction left unmatched. The record originates from a study of CD8 T cells in Susac syndrome. An input of about 0.45 to 1 ug of RNA was subjected to reverse transcription using random hexamers. Amplification of the TCR beta CDR3 was carried out by immunoSEQ multiplex PCR, which spanned a total of 54 Vbeta and 13 Jbeta segments. TCRdb ran MiXCR on the immunoSEQ multiplex PCR reads and lists one entry per CDR3 protein. Of about 400,000 distinct CDR3 sequences listed, more than 80% are singletons.

The TCR comes from a human donor with multiple sclerosis. The sequenced material came from CD8+ T cells from PBMCs. V and J are TRBV10-1 and TRBJ2-7, with 9 bases lining up with TRBD1. DNA of the CDR3: TGCGCCAGCAGTGGGGACAGGGACCCCTACGAGCAGTACTTC. Protein sequence: CASSGDRDPYEQYF.